This T cell receptor (beta chain) was found in a study of blood T cell repertoires in COVID-19. Trimming left V 5 bases short and J 1 base short, with 12 bases between. The CDR3 sequence is 14 residues long. The germline V gene encodes CDR1 MNHEY and CDR2 SVGAGI. The protocol was immunoSEQ multiplex PCR, while the TCRdb copy is restricted to in-frame clones and leaves out a portion. The sample consists of about 130,000 clones, about 84% of them appearing once. Sequenced sample: peripheral blood. The chain employs TRBV6-5 and TRBJ2-7; D perhaps matches TRBD2 (6 bases). This TCR was recovered from a woman in her sixties with acute or convalescent COVID-19. Written as DNA, the CDR3 is TGTGCCAGCAGTCGGGACTCGGGATCCTACGAGCAGTACGTC. Its protein product is CASSRDSGSYEQYV.